The count of the clone carrying this TCR beta chain is one. Study processing details: Amplification from reference gene primers served as the basis for estimated nucleated cell counts. The assay was immunoSEQ multiplex PCR, and TCRdb's table has in-frame clones only and misses some. D and trimming were read from the DNA, whereas the V and J calls and clone size are those reported in that table. This sample has roughly 200,000 clones, with roughly 89% found just once. This sample was included in a study of blood T cell repertoires in COVID-19. Overall study: Both acute and convalescent COVID-19 samples were obtained from the United States, Italy and Spain. The cDNA or gDNA used as material had been derived from T cells, B-cell-depleted T cells, or PBMCs.

The source of this sequence is a man aged 55 to 70 who had recovered from COVID-19. The sequenced sample was peripheral blood.

CDR3 DNA: TGCGCCAGCAGCGACTCCGGGAGCGTCAATGAAAAACTGTTTTTT. It codes for CASSDSGSVNEKLFF. V is TRBV5-1 and J is TRBJ1-4; D gene unclear. This CDR3 spans 15 amino acids. Germline CDR1 SGHRS, CDR2 YFSETQ. Trimming took off 4 bases at V and 5 bases at J, with 15 bases between the two ends.